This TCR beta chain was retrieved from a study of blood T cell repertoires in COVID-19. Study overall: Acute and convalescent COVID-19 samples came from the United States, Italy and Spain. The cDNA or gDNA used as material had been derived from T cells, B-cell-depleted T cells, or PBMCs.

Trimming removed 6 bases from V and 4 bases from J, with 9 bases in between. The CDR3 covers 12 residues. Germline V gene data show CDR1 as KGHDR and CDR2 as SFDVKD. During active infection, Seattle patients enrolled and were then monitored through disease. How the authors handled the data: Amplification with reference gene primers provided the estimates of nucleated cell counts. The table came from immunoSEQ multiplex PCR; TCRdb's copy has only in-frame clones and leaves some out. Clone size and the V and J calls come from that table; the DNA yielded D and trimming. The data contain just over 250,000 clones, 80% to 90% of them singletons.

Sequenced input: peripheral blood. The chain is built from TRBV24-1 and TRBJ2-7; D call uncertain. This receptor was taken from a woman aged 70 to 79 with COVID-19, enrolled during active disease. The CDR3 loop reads CATSNERYEQYF. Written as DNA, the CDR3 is TGTGCCACCAGTAATGAGAGGTACGAGCAGTACTTC.